The 9 T cell receptor delta chains given below trace back to one sample, sequenced in a study of gamma-delta chains in newborns, infants, children. TCRdb called clones from the reads again using CATT. The repertoire holds under 5,500 delta-chain clones, with about 4.8% as singletons. The sample comprised blood. These receptors originate from a child who was a newborn, infant or young child, either healthy, febrile or measles-vaccinated (not recorded which).

A word on this clone: TCRdb lists the protein of a much larger clone for this DNA, which differs at residue 6, so this is likely a read error; the protein given here is translated from the DNA itself. V and J are TRDV2 and TRDJ2; 8 nucleotides line up with TRDD3. Trimming took 3 bases from V and 0 from J; bases not matched to a gene: 11. CDR1 GEAIGNYY and CDR2 EKD come from the germline V gene. The CDR3 loop spans 18 amino acids. The CDR3 region has the DNA TGTGCCTGTGACGGTATGGGGGATCCCGAAGCTTTGACAGCACAACTCTTCTTT. Amino acid sequence: CACDGMGDPEALTAQLFF.

Concerning this clone: It may be a read error: a sequence one base away is much more abundant. In DNA, the CDR3 is TGTGCCTGTGACCCCTTGTTTCTGGGGGATAATGTCGATAAACTCATCTTT. This gives the protein CACDPLFLGDNVDKLIF. This chain links TRDV2 with TRDJ1; 10 nucleotides align to TRDD3. J was trimmed by 4 bases and V by 3 bases; bases with no gene match: 13. Germline CDR1 GEAIGNYY, CDR2 EKD. The CDR3 contains 17 residues.

In this sample, this clone is medium-sized (0.01 to 0.1%). This chain connects TRDV2 to TRDJ1; unclear D gene. The CDR3 is made up of 15 amino acids. CDR1 GEAIGNYY and CDR2 EKD come from the germline V gene. V lost 1 base, J lost 0 bases, and 11 bases lay in between. In nucleotides, the CDR3 is TGTGCCTGTGACACAGTGGGACCGTACACCGATAAACTCATCTTT. This translates into CACDTVGPYTDKLIF.

By sample share, this clone is medium-sized (0.01 to 0.1%). The chain employs TRDV2 and TRDJ1; possibly TRDD2 for D (7 bases). The CDR3 sequence is 26 residues long. In germline, CDR1 is GEAIGNYY, CDR2 EKD. Trimming stripped 3 bases from V and 0 bases from J, with 46 bases between. The CDR3 loop reads CACDPLRGSYRTGYPRRSGNTDKLIF. The CDR3 nucleotides are TGTGCCTGTGACCCTTTGCGGGGTTCCTACAGGACGGGATATCCAAGAAGATCGGGTAACACCGATAAACTCATCTTT.

On this clone itself: It is likely a read error: a sequence one base away is far more abundant. The V gene is TRDV2, the J gene TRDJ1; tentative D call: TRDD3 (5 bases). Germline CDR1 is GEAIGNYY and CDR2 is EKD. The CDR3 has 20 amino acids. CDR3 sequence reads: CACDPIGRWGQLNYTGKLIF. DNA of the CDR3: TGTGCCTGTGACCCGATTGGGAGGTGGGGACAGCTGAATTACACCGGTAAACTCATCTTT.

This clone was seen more than once but under ten times. V is TRDV1 and J is TRDJ1; a possible D gene is TRDD3 (5 bases). Deletions cut 0 bases from V and 4 bases from J, with 24 bases between. CDR1 and CDR2 from the germline V gene are TSWWSYY and QGS. CDR3 length: 19 residues. The CDR3 loop reads CALGELLFPIRGPFDKLIF. The DNA for the CDR3 is TGTGCTCTTGGGGAACTACTATTCCCCATCCGGGGGCCATTCGATAAACTCATCTTT.

This clone came up a few times. In the same sample, other DNA sequences code for this CDR3. The chain combines TRDV1 with TRDJ1, with 9 nucleotides matching TRDD3. Germline V CDR1 and CDR2: TSWWSYY, QGS. The CDR3 runs 20 residues. The V gene end was trimmed by 2 bases and the J gene end by 0 bases; junction bases not matched to a gene: 16. CDR3 protein: CALGESVLGIRSTYTDKLIF. The CDR3 DNA is TGTGCTCTTGGGGAATCAGTACTGGGGATACGTAGTACGTACACCGATAAACTCATCTTT.

This clone qualifies as medium-sized (0.01 to 0.1%). The chain employs TRDV2 and TRDJ3, with 7 positions matching TRDD3. Germline lookup yields CDR1 GEAIGNYY and CDR2 EKD. The CDR3 runs to 18 residues. V lost 0 bases, J lost 0 bases, and 4 bases stayed unmatched. CDR3 DNA: TGTGCCTGTGACACCACTGGGGCAAGCTCCTGGGACACCCGACAGATGTTTTTC. Translated: CACDTTGASSWDTRQMFF.

In its sample, this clone is medium-sized. The chain recombines TRDV2 with TRDJ2, with 12 bases matching TRDD3. The CDR3 sequence is 19 residues long. CDR1 is GEAIGNYY and CDR2 is EKD in the germline V gene. V shed 3 bases and J 6 bases; nucleotides not matched to a gene: 16. CDR3 nucleotides: TGTGCCTGTGACCCGCTCACTGGGGGATACAGAAAGGCTCCAGCACAACTCTTCTTT. It specifies CACDPLTGGYRKAPAQLFF.